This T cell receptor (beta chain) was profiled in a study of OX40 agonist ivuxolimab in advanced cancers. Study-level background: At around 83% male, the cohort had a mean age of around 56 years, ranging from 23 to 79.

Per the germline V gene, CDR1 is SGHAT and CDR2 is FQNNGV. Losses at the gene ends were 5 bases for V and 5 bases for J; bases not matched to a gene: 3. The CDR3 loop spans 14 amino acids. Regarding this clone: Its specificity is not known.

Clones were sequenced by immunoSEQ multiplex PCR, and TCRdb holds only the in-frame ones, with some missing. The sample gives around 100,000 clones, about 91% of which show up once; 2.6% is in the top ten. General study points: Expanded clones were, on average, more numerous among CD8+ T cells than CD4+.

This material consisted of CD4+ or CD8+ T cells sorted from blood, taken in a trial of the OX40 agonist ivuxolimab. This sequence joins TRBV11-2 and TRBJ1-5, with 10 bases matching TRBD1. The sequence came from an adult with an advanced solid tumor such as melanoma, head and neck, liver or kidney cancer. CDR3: CASSMGQGHQPQHF. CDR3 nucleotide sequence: TGTGCCAGCAGCATGGGACAGGGGCATCAGCCCCAGCATTTT.